The 5 T cell receptor beta chains given below trace back to one sample, sequenced in a study of T cell responses to AZD1222 COVID-19 vaccine. Clones were read by immunoSEQ multiplex PCR, and TCRdb kept only the in-frame ones, dropping some. The table includes fewer than 250,000 clones, around 94% detected once. The sample in question was peripheral blood, obtained on day 0 of AZD1222 vaccination. These receptors were collected from an adult in good health.

The gene calls are TRBV4-1 and TRBJ2-7; the D gene is possibly TRBD1 (5 bases). Between the trimmed V and J ends, which lost 1 base and 9 bases, there was a span of 10 bases. CDR3 length: 12 residues. CDR1 and CDR2 from the germline V gene are MGHRA and YSYEKL. The CDR3 region has the DNA TGCGCCAGCAGCCAAGCAGGCCAGGGGCAGTACTTC. This codes for CASSQAGQGQYF.

The chain uses TRBV6-5 and TRBJ2-7; D unresolved. The CDR3 sequence is 16 residues long. Germline-derived CDR1 and CDR2 are MNHEY and SVGAGI. V lost 0 bases and J lost 0, with 12 bases in between. CDR3 DNA sequence: TGTGCCAGCAGTTACTCGATTGAGGCCAGCTCCTACGAGCAGTACTTC. It is translated as CASSYSIEASSYEQYF.

V gene TRBV5-1 combines with J gene TRBJ1-1; D might be TRBD1 (5 bases). The CDR3 consists of 14 residues. V was cut by 0 bases and J by 5 bases, with 11 bases left in between. The germline CDR1 and CDR2 sequences are SGHRS and YFSETQ. The CDR3, as DNA: TGCGCCAGCAGCTTGGGGGGGAGTCGGACTGAAGCTTTCTTT. Encoded protein: CASSLGGSRTEAFF.

The chain employs TRBV18 and TRBJ2-3, with D possibly being TRBD1 or TRBD2 (5 bases each). Trimming removed 0 bases from V and 7 bases from J, with 14 bases in between. The CDR3 consists of 15 residues. Germline assignment: CDR1 KGHSH and CDR2 LQKENI. DNA for the CDR3: TGTGCCAGCTCACCACCAACCACGGGGCCACATACGCAGTATTTT. It translates to CASSPPTTGPHTQYF.

The CDR3 bases are TGTGCCAGCAGCAAAACGAACACCGGGGAGCTGTTTTTT. Protein product: CASSKTNTGELFF. The V and J genes are TRBV5-4 and TRBJ2-2, with D hard to call. CDR1 SGHNT and CDR2 YYREEE come from the germline V gene (reference sequence). The CDR3 spans 13 residues. V shed 4 bases and J shed 0 bases, with 4 bases lying between them. The variable domain in full, with the rest retrieved from reference TRBV5-4 and TRBJ2-2, is ETGVTQSPTHLIKTRGQQVTLRCSSQSGHNTVSWYQQALGQGPQFIFQYYREEENGRGNFPPRFSGLQFPNYSSELNVNALELDDSALYLCASSKTNTGELFFGEGSRLTVL.